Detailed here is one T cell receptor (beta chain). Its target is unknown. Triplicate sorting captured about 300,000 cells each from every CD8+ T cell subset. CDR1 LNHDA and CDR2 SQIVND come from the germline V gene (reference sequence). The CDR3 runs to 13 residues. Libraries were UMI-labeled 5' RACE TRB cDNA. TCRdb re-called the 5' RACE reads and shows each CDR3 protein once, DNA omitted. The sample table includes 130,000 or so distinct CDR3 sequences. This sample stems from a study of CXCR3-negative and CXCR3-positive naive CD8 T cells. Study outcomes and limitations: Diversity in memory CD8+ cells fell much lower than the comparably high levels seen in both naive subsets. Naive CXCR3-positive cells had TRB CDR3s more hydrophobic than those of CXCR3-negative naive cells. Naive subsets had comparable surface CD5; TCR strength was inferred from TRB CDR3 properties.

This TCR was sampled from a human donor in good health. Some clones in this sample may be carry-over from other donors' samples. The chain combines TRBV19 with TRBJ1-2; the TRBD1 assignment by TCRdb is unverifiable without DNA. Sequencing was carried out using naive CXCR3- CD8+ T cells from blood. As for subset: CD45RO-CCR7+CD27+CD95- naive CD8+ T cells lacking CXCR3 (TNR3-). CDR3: CASSMGGVRGYTF.